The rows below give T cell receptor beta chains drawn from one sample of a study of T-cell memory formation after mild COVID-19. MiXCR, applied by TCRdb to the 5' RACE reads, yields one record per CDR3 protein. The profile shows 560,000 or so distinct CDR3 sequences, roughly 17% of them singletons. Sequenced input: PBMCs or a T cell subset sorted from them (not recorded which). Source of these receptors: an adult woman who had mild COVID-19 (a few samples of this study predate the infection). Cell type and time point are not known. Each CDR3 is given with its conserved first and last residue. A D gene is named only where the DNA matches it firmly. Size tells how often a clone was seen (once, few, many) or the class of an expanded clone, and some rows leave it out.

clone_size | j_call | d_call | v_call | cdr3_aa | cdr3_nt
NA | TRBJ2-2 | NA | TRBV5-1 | CASSFGQSTNPYTGELFF | TGCGCCAGCAGCTTCGGACAGAGTACTAACCCCTACACCGGGGAGCTGTTTTTT
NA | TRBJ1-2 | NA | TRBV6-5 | CASSSPNSGDYGYTF | TGTGCCAGCAGTTCCCCCAACTCAGGGGACTATGGCTACACCTTC
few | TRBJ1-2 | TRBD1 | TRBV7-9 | CASSPSGGDGYTF | TGTGCCAGCAGCCCGTCAGGGGGTGATGGCTACACCTTC
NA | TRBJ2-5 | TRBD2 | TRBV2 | CASSYGLAGVEETQYF | TGTGCCAGCAGCTATGGACTAGCGGGAGTGGAGGAGACCCAGTACTTC
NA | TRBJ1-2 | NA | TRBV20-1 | CSARVQARYGYTF | TGCAGTGCTAGAGTCCAGGCCCGCTATGGCTACACCTTC
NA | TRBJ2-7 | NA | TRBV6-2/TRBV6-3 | CASKIRTGQKDEQYF | TGTGCCAGCAAGATCAGAACAGGCCAGAAGGACGAGCAGTACTTC
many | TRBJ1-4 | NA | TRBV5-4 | CASSYLDGNEKLFF | TGTGCCAGCAGCTATTTAGACGGAAATGAAAAACTGTTTTTT
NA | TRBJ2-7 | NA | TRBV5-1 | CASSLVGRQYEQYF | TGCGCCAGCAGCTTGGTGGGACGGCAGTACGAGCAGTACTTC
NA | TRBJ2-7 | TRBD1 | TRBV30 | CAWRDRDRGNEQYF | TGTGCCTGGAGGGACCGGGACAGGGGGAACGAGCAGTACTTC
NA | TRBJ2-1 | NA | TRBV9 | CASSVVQIYNEQFF | TGTGCCAGCAGCGTAGTACAGATCTACAATGAGCAGTTCTTC
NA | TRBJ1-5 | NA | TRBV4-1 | CASSQDAGVQFIFPQHF | TGCGCCAGCAGCCAAGATGCAGGGGTACAATTCATTTTCCCCCAGCATTTT
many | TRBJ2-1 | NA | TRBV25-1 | CASTSYNFEQFF | TGTGCCAGCACTTCCTACAACTTTGAGCAGTTCTTC
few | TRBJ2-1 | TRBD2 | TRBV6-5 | CASSYGLAGDKSDNEQFF | TGTGCCAGCAGTTACGGACTAGCGGGAGACAAGTCGGACAATGAGCAGTTCTTC
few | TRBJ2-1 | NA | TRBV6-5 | CASSYTGNEQFF | TGTGCCAGCAGTTATACGGGGAATGAGCAGTTCTTC
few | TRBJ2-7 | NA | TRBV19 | CASSVQTRSYEQYF | TGTGCCAGTAGCGTCCAGACCCGCTCCTACGAGCAGTACTTC
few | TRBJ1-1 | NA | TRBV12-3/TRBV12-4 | CASRTQNSRAFF | TGTGCCAGCAGGACGCAGAACTCCAGGGCTTTCTTT
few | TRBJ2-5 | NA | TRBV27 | CASKAEIQETQYF | TGTGCCAGCAAGGCGGAGATCCAAGAGACCCAGTACTTC
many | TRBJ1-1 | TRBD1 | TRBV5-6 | CASRSGTANTEAFF | TGTGCCAGCAGATCCGGGACAGCAAACACTGAAGCTTTCTTT
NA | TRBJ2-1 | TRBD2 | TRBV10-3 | CAISAAGLAGGNEQFF | TGTGCCATCAGTGCAGCGGGACTAGCGGGCGGCAATGAGCAGTTCTTC
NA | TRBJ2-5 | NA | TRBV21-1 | CASSKRGQGLTRETQYF | TGTGCCAGCAGCAAAAGAGGGCAGGGACTGACCCGGGAGACCCAGTACTTC
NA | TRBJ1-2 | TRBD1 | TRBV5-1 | CASRPRTGTYGYTF | TGCGCCAGCAGACCGCGGACAGGGACGTATGGCTACACCTTC
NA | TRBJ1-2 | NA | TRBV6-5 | CASSSQGFGYGYTF | TGTGCCAGCAGTTCACAGGGTTTCGGCTATGGCTACACCTTC
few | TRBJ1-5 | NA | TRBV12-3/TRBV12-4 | CASRTAYSNQPQHF | TGTGCCAGCAGGACAGCGTATAGCAATCAGCCCCAGCATTTT
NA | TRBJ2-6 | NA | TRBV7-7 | CAVEEAGANVLTF | TGTGCCGTCGAGGAAGCTGGGGCCAACGTCCTGACTTTC
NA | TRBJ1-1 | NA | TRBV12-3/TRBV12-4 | CASSLGKNTEALF | TGTGCCAGCAGTTTAGGCAAGAACACTGAAGCTTTATTT
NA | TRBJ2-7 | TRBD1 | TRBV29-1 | CSARLQTGPYEQYF | TGCAGCGCTCGCTTGCAGACAGGGCCATACGAGCAGTACTTC
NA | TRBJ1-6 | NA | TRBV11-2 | CASSVVPLGGSPLHF | TGTGCCAGCAGCGTAGTCCCCCTGGGAGGTTCACCCCTCCACTTT
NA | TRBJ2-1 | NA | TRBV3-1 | CASSQHTWKQLF | TGTGCCAGCAGCCAACATACGTGGAAACAGCTCTTC
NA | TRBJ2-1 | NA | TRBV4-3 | CASSPRGESYNEQFF | TGCGCCAGCAGCCCACGAGGGGAATCCTACAATGAGCAGTTCTTC
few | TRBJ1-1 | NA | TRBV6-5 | CASSPSQGYTEAFF | TGTGCCAGCAGTCCCTCGCAAGGGTACACTGAAGCTTTCTTT
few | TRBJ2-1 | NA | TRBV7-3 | CASSPDSSNEQFF | TGTGCCAGCAGCCCGGACAGTAGCAATGAGCAGTTCTTC
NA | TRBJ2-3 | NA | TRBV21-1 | CASSKFGLATSTDTQYF | TGTGCCAGCAGCAAGTTCGGACTAGCGACTAGCACAGATACGCAGTATTTT
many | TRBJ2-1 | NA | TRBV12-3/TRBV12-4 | CASSSYNEQFF | TGTGCCAGCAGTTCGTACAATGAGCAGTTCTTC
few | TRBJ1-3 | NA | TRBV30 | CAALSGNTIYF | TGTGCCGCCCTCTCTGGAAACACCATATATTTT
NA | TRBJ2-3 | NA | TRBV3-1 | CASSQEIYRTDTQYF | TGTGCCAGCAGCCAAGAAATATACCGCACAGATACGCAGTATTTT
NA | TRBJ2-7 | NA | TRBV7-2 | CASSLGLSRQYF | TGTGCCAGCAGCTTAGGACTCTCCAGGCAGTACTTC
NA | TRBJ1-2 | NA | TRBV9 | CASSPYTYGYTF | TGTGCCAGCAGCCCGTACACCTATGGCTACACCTTC
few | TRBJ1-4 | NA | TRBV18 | CASSPNAGSPTNEKLFF | TGTGCCAGCTCACCAAATGCAGGCTCGCCAACTAATGAAAAACTGTTTTTT
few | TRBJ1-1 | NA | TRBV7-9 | CASSASGAEAFF | TGTGCCAGCAGCGCGAGCGGTGCAGAAGCTTTCTTT
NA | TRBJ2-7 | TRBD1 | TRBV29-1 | CSAEGGGYEQYF | TGCAGCGCCGAAGGGGGCGGATACGAGCAGTACTTC
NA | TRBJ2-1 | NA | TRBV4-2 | CASSQDPRSLVTYNEQFF | TGTGCCAGCAGCCAAGACCCGAGAAGCCTAGTAACCTACAATGAGCAGTTCTTC
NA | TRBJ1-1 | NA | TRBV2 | CASSERGTGNTEAFF | TGTGCCAGCAGTGAAAGGGGAACTGGGAACACTGAAGCTTTCTTT
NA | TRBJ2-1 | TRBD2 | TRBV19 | CASSAGLAGGPINEQFF | TGTGCCAGTAGTGCAGGACTAGCGGGGGGCCCTATAAATGAGCAGTTCTTC
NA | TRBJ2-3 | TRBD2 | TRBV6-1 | CASSEFGGLAGLTDTQYF | TGTGCCAGCAGTGAGTTTGGTGGACTAGCGGGGCTCACAGATACGCAGTATTTT
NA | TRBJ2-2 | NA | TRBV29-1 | CSVEENRNTGELFF | TGCAGCGTTGAAGAAAACAGGAACACCGGGGAGCTGTTTTTT
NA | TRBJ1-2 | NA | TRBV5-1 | CASSLDVGARGYTF | TGCGCCAGCAGCTTGGACGTGGGGGCGAGAGGCTACACCTTC
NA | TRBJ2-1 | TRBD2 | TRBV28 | CASSHGTRWYNEQSF | TGTGCCAGCAGCCATGGGACTAGGTGGTACAATGAGCAGTCCTTC
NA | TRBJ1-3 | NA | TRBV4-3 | CASSQTTADSGNTIYF | TGCGCCAGCAGCCAGACCACAGCAGACTCTGGAAACACCATATATTTT
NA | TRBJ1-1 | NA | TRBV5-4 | CASSLLPSIFGTEAFF | TGTGCCAGCAGCTTGCTCCCTTCTATCTTCGGCACTGAAGCTTTCTTT
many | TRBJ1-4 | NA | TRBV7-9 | CASEHSNTVLTHHEKLFF | TGTGCCAGTGAGCACAGCAACACGGTCCTGACCCACCATGAAAAACTGTTTTTT
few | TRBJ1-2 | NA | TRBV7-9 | CASSLEGSSNYGYTF | TGTGCCAGCAGCTTAGAAGGCAGCTCTAACTATGGCTACACCTTC
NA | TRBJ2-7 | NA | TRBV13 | CASSLGQRNSYEQYF | TGTGCCAGCAGCTTAGGTCAGAGAAACTCCTACGAGCAGTACTTC
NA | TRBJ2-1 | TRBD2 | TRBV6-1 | CASTSLAGVISYNEQFF | TGTGCCAGCACCTCACTAGCGGGCGTTATCTCCTACAATGAGCAGTTCTTC
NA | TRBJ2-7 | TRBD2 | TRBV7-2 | CASSPHSGESSYEQYF | TGTGCCAGCAGCCCCCATAGCGGGGAGAGCTCCTACGAGCAGTACTTC
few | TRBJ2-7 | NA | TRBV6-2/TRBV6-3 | CASSYSTSRTYEQYF | TGTGCCAGCAGTTACTCTACTAGCCGGACCTACGAGCAGTACTTC
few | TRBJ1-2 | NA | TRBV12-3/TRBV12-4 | CASSSSQGSYGYTF | TGTGCCAGCAGTTCCTCTCAGGGGTCCTATGGCTACACCTTC
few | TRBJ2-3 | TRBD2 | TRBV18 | CASSPGTSEDTQYF | TGTGCCAGCTCACCAGGGACTAGCGAGGATACGCAGTATTTT
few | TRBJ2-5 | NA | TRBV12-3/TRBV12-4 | CASSPGRFETQYF | TGTGCCAGCAGCCCAGGACGGTTCGAGACCCAGTACTTC
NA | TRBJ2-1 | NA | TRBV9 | CASSVADGIVYNEQFF | TGTGCCAGCAGCGTAGCAGACGGGATAGTGTACAATGAGCAGTTCTTC